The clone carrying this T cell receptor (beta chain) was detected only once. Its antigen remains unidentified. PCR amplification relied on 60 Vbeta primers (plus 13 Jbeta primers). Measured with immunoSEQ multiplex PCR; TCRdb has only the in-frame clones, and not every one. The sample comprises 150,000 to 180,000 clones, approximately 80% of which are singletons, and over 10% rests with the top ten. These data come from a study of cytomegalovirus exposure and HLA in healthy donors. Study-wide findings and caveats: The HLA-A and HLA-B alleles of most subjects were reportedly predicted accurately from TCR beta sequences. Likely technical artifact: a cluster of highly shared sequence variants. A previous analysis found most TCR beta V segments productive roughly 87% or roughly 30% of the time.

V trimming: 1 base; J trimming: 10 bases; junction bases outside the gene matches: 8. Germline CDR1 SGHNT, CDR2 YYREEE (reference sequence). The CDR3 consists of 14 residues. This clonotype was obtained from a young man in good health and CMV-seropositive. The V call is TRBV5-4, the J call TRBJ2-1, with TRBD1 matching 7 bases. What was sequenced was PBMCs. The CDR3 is CASSLTGQAWEQFF. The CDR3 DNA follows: TGTGCCAGCAGCTTGACCGGACAGGCATGGGAGCAGTTCTTC.